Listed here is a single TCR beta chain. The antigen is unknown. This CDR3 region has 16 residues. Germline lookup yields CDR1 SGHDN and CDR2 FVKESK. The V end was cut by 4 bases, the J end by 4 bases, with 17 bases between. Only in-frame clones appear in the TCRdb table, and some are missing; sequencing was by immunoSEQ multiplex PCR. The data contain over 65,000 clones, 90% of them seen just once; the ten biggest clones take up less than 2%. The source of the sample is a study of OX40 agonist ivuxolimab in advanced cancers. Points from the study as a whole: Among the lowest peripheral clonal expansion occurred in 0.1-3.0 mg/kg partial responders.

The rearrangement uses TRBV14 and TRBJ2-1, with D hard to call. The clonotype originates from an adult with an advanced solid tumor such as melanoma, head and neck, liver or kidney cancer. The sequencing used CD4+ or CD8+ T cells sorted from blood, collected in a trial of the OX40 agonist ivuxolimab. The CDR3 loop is CASSPLSTLSYNEQFF. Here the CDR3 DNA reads TGTGCCAGCAGCCCTCTGTCCACCTTATCGTACAATGAGCAGTTCTTC.